Below, one T cell receptor (beta chain) is given with its context. The sample comes from a study of blood T cells in healthy people across ages. Using a J-beta primer mix together with a sample-barcoded 5' primer, a second PCR was run for about 6 to 11 cycles. From the 5' RACE reads, TCRdb called clonotypes with MiXCR, one entry per CDR3 protein. The table shows about 1 million distinct CDR3 sequences, with more than 40% occurring only once. This CDR3 spans 16 amino acids. V lost 9 bases, J lost 7 bases, and 20 bases stayed unmatched. Germline V gene lookup returns CDR1 MNHEY and CDR2 SMNVEV (reference sequence).

The sequencing sample was made of blood. This sequence joins TRBV27 and TRBJ2-7; 8 positions agree with TRBD1. The sequence was collected from a woman aged 55 to 70 in good health. DNA for the CDR3: TGTGCCAGTGGTCTTCTACCGGGACAGGATAGTAATGAGCAGTACTTC. Amino acids: CASGLLPGQDSNEQYF.